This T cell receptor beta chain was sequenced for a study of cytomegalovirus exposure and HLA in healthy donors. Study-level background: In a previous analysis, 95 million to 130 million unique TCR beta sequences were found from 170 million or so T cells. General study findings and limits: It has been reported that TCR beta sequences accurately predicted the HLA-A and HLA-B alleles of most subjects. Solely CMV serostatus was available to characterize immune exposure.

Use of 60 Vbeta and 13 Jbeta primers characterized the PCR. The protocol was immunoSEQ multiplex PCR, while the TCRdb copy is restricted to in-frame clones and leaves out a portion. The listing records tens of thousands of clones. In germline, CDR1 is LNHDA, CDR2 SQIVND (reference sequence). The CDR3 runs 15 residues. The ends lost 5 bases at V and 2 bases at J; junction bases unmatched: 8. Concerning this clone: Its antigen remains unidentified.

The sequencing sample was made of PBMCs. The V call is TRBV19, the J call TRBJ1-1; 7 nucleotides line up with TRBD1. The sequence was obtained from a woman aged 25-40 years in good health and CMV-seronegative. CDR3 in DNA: TGTGCCAGTAGTCTGGACAGGCTGGATAACACTGAAGCTTTCTTT. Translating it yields CASSLDRLDNTEAFF. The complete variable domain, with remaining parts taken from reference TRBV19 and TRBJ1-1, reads DGGITQSPKYLFRKEGQNVTLSCEQNLNHDAMYWYRQDPGQGLRLIYYSQIVNDFQKGDIAEGYSVSREKKESFPLTVTSAQKNPTAFYLCASSLDRLDNTEAFFGQGTRLTVV.